This TCR beta chain was retrieved from a study of molecular identifiers for immune sequencing clone quantification. Whole-study results and caveats: Clones that had above 20 RNA copies took up over 99% of effector molecules but under 1% in naive cells. Molecules of identical TCR sharing a barcode could underestimate highly expanded clone sizes.

Previously described methods with listed TCR primers produced the bulk TCR libraries. TCRdb re-analysed the PCR reads in MiXCR, keeping a single row per CDR3 protein. The sample shows just under 650,000 distinct CDR3 sequences, 15% to 20% of them seen only once. Sorting selected naive CD8 T cells with a CD8+CD4-CCR7+CD45RA+ phenotype. With V trimmed by 2 bases and J by 3 bases, 7 bases remained unmatched. This CDR3 region has 15 residues. Germline CDR1 SGDLS, CDR2 YYNGEE. A note on this clonotype: Antigen: not known.

The rearrangement joins TRBV9 to TRBJ1-2; 7 bases line up with TRBD1. The origin of this receptor is a human donor in good health. Some libraries in this study had Jurkat cell RNA spiked in. The sample was naive CD8+ T cells from blood, with Jurkat cell RNA spiked in. As for subset: FACS-sorted CD8+CD4-CCR7+CD45RA+ naive T cells. This CDR3 is CASSVGTGADYGYTF. Written as DNA, the CDR3 is TGTGCCAGCAGCGTCGGAACAGGGGCGGACTATGGCTACACCTTC.